The entry that follows covers one TCR beta chain sequence. The data derive from a study of blood T cell repertoires in COVID-19. Across the study: Samples came from the United States, Italy and Spain, spanning acute and convalescent COVID-19. T cells, B-cell-depleted T cells, or PBMCs supplied cDNA or gDNA.

Original processing notes: Nucleated cell number was recorded as an estimate derived from reference gene primer amplification. Generated by immunoSEQ multiplex PCR, the TCRdb table keeps only in-frame clones and is missing some. The V and J calls and clone size come from that table; D and trimming were worked out from the DNA. The top ten clones hold more than 15% of a sample with about 70,000 clones, about 83% of them seen once. The J segment lost 10 bases and the V segment lost 5 bases, leaving 6 bases of the junction unmatched. CDR3 length: 13 amino acids. The germline gives CDR1 LGHDT, CDR2 YNNKEL (reference sequence).

The chain couples TRBV3-1 (or the pseudogene TRBV3-2) to TRBJ2-1; 9 nucleotides agree with TRBD1. The receptor was isolated from a woman of 80 years or more with acute or convalescent COVID-19. The sample was peripheral blood. The CDR3 reads CASSYRGLGEQFF. In DNA form, the CDR3 reads TGTGCCAGCAGCTACAGGGGGCTTGGAGAGCAGTTCTTC.